This T cell receptor (beta chain) was recorded in a study of blood T cell repertoires in COVID-19. Germline V CDR1 and CDR2: SGHNT, YYREEE (reference sequence). The V gene end was trimmed by 4 bases and the J gene end by 4 bases; junction bases not matched to a gene: 11. There are 16 residues in the CDR3. The repertoire was sequenced with immunoSEQ multiplex PCR; TCRdb's copy has only in-frame clones and lacks some. Of 150,000 to 160,000 clones in the sample, 80% were seen once. The clonotype was recovered from a man in his fifties or sixties with acute or convalescent COVID-19. The chain has TRBV5-4 and TRBJ2-3; 8 nucleotides agree with TRBD1. The specimen sequenced was peripheral blood. CDR3 sequence: CASSPRGRGQADTQYF. In DNA form, the CDR3 reads TGTGCCAGCAGCCCGAGGGGCAGGGGGCAGGCAGATACGCAGTATTTT.